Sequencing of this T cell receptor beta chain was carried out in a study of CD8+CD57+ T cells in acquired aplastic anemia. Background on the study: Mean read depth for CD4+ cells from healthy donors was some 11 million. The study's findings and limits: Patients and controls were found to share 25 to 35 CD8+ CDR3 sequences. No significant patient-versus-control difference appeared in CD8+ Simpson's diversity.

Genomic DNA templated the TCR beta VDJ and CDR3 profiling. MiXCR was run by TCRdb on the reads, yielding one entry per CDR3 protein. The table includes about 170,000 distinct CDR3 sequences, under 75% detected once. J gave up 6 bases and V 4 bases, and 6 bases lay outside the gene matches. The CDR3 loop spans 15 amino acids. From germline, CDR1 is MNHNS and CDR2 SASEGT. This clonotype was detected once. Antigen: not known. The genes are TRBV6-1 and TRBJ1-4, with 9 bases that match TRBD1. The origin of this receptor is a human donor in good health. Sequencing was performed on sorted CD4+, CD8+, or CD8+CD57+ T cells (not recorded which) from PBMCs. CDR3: CASSALQGAHEKLFF. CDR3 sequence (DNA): TGTGCCAGCAGTGCACTACAGGGGGCGCATGAAAAACTGTTTTTT.